A single sample is the source of the 32 T cell receptor beta chains below, sequenced in a study of spatial heterogeneity in lung cancer. The study's findings and limits: One measure, the expanded intratumoral alpha and beta TCR count, tracked tumor mutation counts.

These TCRs' antigens remain unknown. TCRdb used MiXCR to reprocess the 5' RACE reads, holding one entry per CDR3 protein. The repertoire has roughly 800 distinct CDR3 sequences, 30% to 45% of them found once; the top ten carry roughly 30%. This sample's time point: sample taken at primary tumor resection. The specimen was lung tumor tissue, collected at surgery. These receptors were collected from a male donor with early-stage non-small cell lung cancer.

In its sample, this clonotype is large (0.1 to 1%). The V and J genes are TRBV7-2 and TRBJ1-5; perhaps TRBD1 as D (6 bases). V lost 6 bases to trimming and J lost 2 bases, with 14 bases between them. This CDR3 is 15 amino acids long. CDR1 SGHTA and CDR2 FQGNSA come from the germline V gene. CDR3 loop: CASSPPGVGNQPQHF. The CDR3 nucleotides read TGTGCCAGCAGTCCACCAGGGGTGGGCAATCAGCCCCAGCATTTT.

This clonotype counts as medium-sized. The chain combines TRBV4-1 with TRBJ1-2, with 11 nucleotides matching TRBD1. The germline CDR1 and CDR2 sequences are MGHRA and YSYEKL. V dropped 2 bases and J dropped 2; count of bases not matched to a gene: 4. This CDR3 has 16 residues. The CDR3 sequence is CASSQLGTGGNYGYTF. As DNA, the CDR3 is TGCGCCAGCAGCCAACTAGGGACAGGGGGAAACTATGGCTACACCTTC.

The chain has TRBV5-1 and TRBJ2-1, with D perhaps given as TRBD1 or TRBD2 (5 bases each). Between the trimmed V and J ends, which lost 0 bases and 7 bases, there was a span of 5 bases. This CDR3 spans 12 amino acids. In germline, CDR1 is SGHRS, CDR2 YFSETQ. For the CDR3, the DNA is TGCGCCAGCAGCTTGGGGGGGAATGAGCAGTTCTTC. It is translated as CASSLGGNEQFF.

This clonotype is large within its sample. This chain uses TRBV7-2 with TRBJ1-4; D ambiguous. This CDR3 is built from 13 residues. Trimming cost V 3 bases and J 8 bases, with 10 bases left between them. Per the germline V gene, CDR1 is SGHTA and CDR2 is FQGNSA. In DNA form, the CDR3 reads TGTGCCAGCAGCTTTGCCAGCGAGGAAAAACTGTTTTTT. Protein sequence: CASSFASEEKLFF.

This clonotype qualifies as large (0.1 to 1%). The gene calls are TRBV27 and TRBJ2-5, with 7 bases identical to TRBD2. V shed 5 bases and J 1 base; nucleotides not matched to a gene: 10. CDR3 length: 16 amino acids. Looked up from germline, CDR1 is MNHEY and CDR2 is SMNVEV (reference sequence). CDR3 loop: CASSPTWDYLQETQYF. The CDR3 nucleotides read TGTGCCAGCAGTCCCACCTGGGACTACCTCCAAGAGACCCAGTACTTC.

This chain connects TRBV12-3 or TRBV12-4 to TRBJ2-7; maybe TRBD1 (6 bases). The CDR3 length is 14 residues. V lost 5 bases and J lost 5, with 16 bases in between. The CDR3, as DNA: TGTGCCAGCAGTCCAGCCGGGACATTAAACGAGCAGTACTTC. This translates into CASSPAGTLNEQYF.

This clonotype is termed medium-sized. The CDR3 spells CASEGEAGVAGELFF. In nucleotides, the CDR3 is TGTGCCAGCGAAGGAGAAGCGGGAGTTGCCGGGGAGCTGTTTTTT. The chain uses TRBV2 and TRBJ2-2; 8 bases line up with TRBD2. CDR1 SNHLY and CDR2 FYNNEI come from the germline V gene. With 8 bases clipped from V and 6 bases from J, the junction kept 11 bases outside the gene matches. The CDR3 runs 15 residues.

This chain links TRBV9 with TRBJ2-5, with 11 bases fitting TRBD2. Germline-derived CDR1 and CDR2 are SGDLS and YYNGEE. This CDR3 comprises 16 residues. The J segment lost 2 bases and the V segment lost 4 bases, leaving 7 bases of the junction unmatched. The CDR3 sequence: CASSLPLAGGQETQYF. CDR3 sequence (DNA): TGTGCCAGCAGCCTCCCCCTAGCGGGGGGACAAGAGACCCAGTACTTC.

Within the sample, this clonotype is large (0.1 to 1%). This chain links TRBV29-1 with TRBJ2-5, with D uncertain. Germline V gives CDR1 SQVTM, CDR2 ANQGSEA. The CDR3 spans 12 residues. V was trimmed by 2 bases and J by 1 base, leaving 5 bases between them. The CDR3 coding sequence is TGCAGCGTTGAACAACGCCAAGAGACCCAGTACTTC. Its protein product is CSVEQRQETQYF. Combining the CDR3 with reference TRBV29-1 and TRBJ2-5 gives the whole variable domain SAVISQKPSRDICQRGTSLTIQCQVDSQVTMMFWYRQQPGQSLTLIATANQGSEATYESGFVIDKFPISRPNLTFSTLTVSNMSPEDSSIYLCSVEQRQETQYFGPGTRLLVL.

In this sample, this clonotype is large. The rearrangement joins TRBV7-9 to TRBJ1-2; D remains ambiguous. The CDR3 sequence is 14 residues long. Germline CDR1 SEHNR, CDR2 FQNEAQ (reference sequence). Between the trimmed V and J ends, which lost 5 bases and 3 bases, there was a span of 13 bases. The CDR3 nucleotides read TGTGCCAGCAGCGGGGTCGGACGGCACTATGGCTACACCTTC. Translation gives CASSGVGRHYGYTF.

The chain has TRBV10-1 and TRBJ2-1, with D possibly matching TRBD2 (6 bases). The germline V gene has CDR1 WNHNN and CDR2 SYGVQD (reference sequence). The CDR3 runs to 13 residues. V was cut by 8 bases and J by 4 bases, with 12 bases left in between. CDR3 coding DNA: TGCGCCAGCCAGGCGGGAAGGTACAATGAGCAGTTCTTC. It is translated as CASQAGRYNEQFF.

The gene calls are TRBV18 and TRBJ2-7; no reliable D call. V lost 2 bases and J lost 1, with 6 bases in between. Germline V gene sequence: CDR1 KGHSH, CDR2 LQKENI. The CDR3 length is 13 residues. The CDR3 coding sequence is TGTGCCAGCTCACCAACACCGTCCTACGAGCAGTACTTC. Its protein is CASSPTPSYEQYF. The whole variable domain, filled in from reference TRBV18 and TRBJ2-7, reads NAGVMQNPRHLVRRRGQEARLRCSPMKGHSHVYWYRQLPEEGLKFMVYLQKENIIDESGMPKERFSAEFPKEGPSILRIQQVVRGDSAAYFCASSPTPSYEQYFGPGTRLTVT.

This clonotype rates as large. The chain links TRBV5-1 to TRBJ2-2; D is possibly TRBD1 or TRBD2 (5 bases each). CDR3 length equals 14 residues. Trimming took 2 bases from V and 6 from J, leaving 11 bases between them. Germline CDR1 and CDR2: SGHRS and YFSETQ. The CDR3 DNA sequence: TGCGCCAGCAGCTTTACGGGGCTTCCCGGGGAGCTGTTTTTT. It translates to CASSFTGLPGELFF.

The gene calls are TRBV5-1 and TRBJ2-2; TRBD1 matches 9 bases. The length of the CDR3 is 16 residues. CDR1 and CDR2 from the germline V gene are SGHRS and YFSETQ. V lost 4 bases and J lost 3; bases outside the gene matches: 7. CDR3 nucleotides: TGCGCCAGCAGCAACGGAGGACAGGGGTACACCGGGGAGCTGTTTTTT. Translating gives CASSNGGQGYTGELFF.

The chain has TRBV18 and TRBJ2-7; 10 bases are a match to TRBD2. V dropped 2 bases and J dropped 2; count of bases not matched to a gene: 0. Germline V gene sequence: CDR1 KGHSH, CDR2 LQKENI. The CDR3 sequence is 14 residues long. The CDR3: CASSPGTSAYEQYF. CDR3 nucleotides: TGTGCCAGCTCACCAGGGACTAGCGCCTACGAGCAGTACTTC.

This clonotype was seen a handful of times. This sequence joins TRBV19 and TRBJ1-5; 7 bases map to TRBD1. The CDR3 has 14 residues. Trimming cost V 3 bases and J 3 bases; bases outside gene matches: 2. Germline V gene sequence: CDR1 LNHDA, CDR2 SQIVND (reference sequence). CDR3 protein: CASSMGQYNQPQHF. CDR3 DNA: TGTGCCAGTAGTATGGGACAGTACAATCAGCCCCAGCATTTT.

The chain employs TRBV20-1 and TRBJ2-3; 8 bases fit TRBD2. Germline V gene lookup returns CDR1 DFQATT and CDR2 SNEGSKA (reference sequence). This CDR3 has 14 amino acids. With V trimmed by 5 bases and J by 1 base, 5 bases remained unmatched. The DNA for the CDR3 is TGCAGTGCTGACCCGGGACTAGGCACAGATACGCAGTATTTT. Translation: CSADPGLGTDTQYF.

The chain couples TRBV30 to TRBJ2-7, with D perhaps being TRBD1 or TRBD2 (5 bases each). The ends were cut back, 1 base at V and 5 bases at J, with 12 bases in the middle. The CDR3 is 13 residues long. CDR1 and CDR2 from the germline V gene are GTSNPN and SVGIG (reference sequence). The CDR3 DNA follows: TGTGCCTGGAGTGCCCGGGGACGGGACGAGCAGTACTTC. The encoded protein is CAWSARGRDEQYF.

CDR3 DNA sequence: TGTGCCAGCAGCTTGGCGGTAAATGGGCTGGGCGAGCAGTACTTC. Residues: CASSLAVNGLGEQYF. V gene TRBV5-5 combines with J gene TRBJ2-7; D not resolved. Germline CDR1 is SGHKS and CDR2 is YYEKEE (reference sequence). The CDR3 runs to 15 residues. Trimming shortened V by 0 bases and J by 6 bases, and 16 bases separated the two germline ends.

The J gene is TRBJ2-7, the V gene TRBV5-1; maybe TRBD1 (7 bases). CDR3 length equals 12 residues. The ends were cut back, 4 bases at V and 7 bases at J, with 12 bases in the middle. Germline V gene data show CDR1 as SGHRS and CDR2 as YFSETQ. This CDR3 is CASSGGGQEQYF. The DNA of the CDR3 is TGCGCCAGCAGCGGAGGGGGCCAGGAGCAGTACTTC.

By share of the sample, this clonotype is large. V gene TRBV29-1 combines with J gene TRBJ2-4; 7 bases agree with TRBD1. The V gene's germline CDR1 is SQVTM and CDR2 ANQGSEA. This CDR3 has 12 residues. V lost 4 bases, J lost 5 bases, and 2 bases stayed unmatched. CDR3 residues: CSVGQGENIQYF. The CDR3 DNA follows: TGCAGCGTTGGACAGGGCGAAAACATTCAGTACTTC.

This sequence joins TRBV7-2 and TRBJ2-1, with D perhaps being TRBD1 or TRBD2 (5 bases each). In germline, CDR1 is SGHTA, CDR2 FQGNSA. CDR3 size: 15 residues. The germline V and J ends were trimmed by 5 bases and 6 bases, with 17 bases remaining between them. CDR3 in DNA: TGTGCCAGCAGCCTCGGGACCCACGGAATCAATGAGCAGTTCTTC. It yields the protein CASSLGTHGINEQFF. Drawing the rest from reference TRBV7-2 and TRBJ2-1, the complete variable domain is GAGVSQSPSNKVTEKGKDVELRCDPISGHTALYWYRQSLGQGLEFLIYFQGNSAPDKSGLPSDRFSAERTGGSVSTLTIQRTQQEDSAVYLCASSLGTHGINEQFFGPGTRLTVL.

The V call is TRBV20-1, the J call TRBJ1-6; 8 bases align to TRBD1. V lost 2 bases and J lost 8; bases outside the gene matches: 8. The CDR3 extends over 15 amino acids. Germline assignment: CDR1 DFQATT and CDR2 SNEGSKA (reference sequence). CDR3: CSARPRADRDSPLHF. The CDR3 DNA sequence: TGCAGTGCTAGACCGAGGGCGGACAGGGATTCACCCCTCCACTTT.

The gene calls are TRBV9 and TRBJ2-2; D is ambiguous. V was shortened by 0 bases and J by 7 bases, with 16 bases between the two germline ends. This CDR3 is built from 16 residues. The germline gives CDR1 SGDLS, CDR2 YYNGEE. CDR3 in amino acids: CASSVEPRAGDGELFF. CDR3 DNA: TGTGCCAGCAGCGTAGAGCCGCGCGCTGGGGACGGGGAGCTGTTTTTT.

This clonotype ranks as large. This sequence joins TRBV7-8 and TRBJ2-7, with 7 bases that match TRBD2. The V gene end was trimmed by 6 bases and the J gene end by 3 bases; junction bases not matched to a gene: 5. This CDR3 region has 13 residues. Germline values: CDR1 SGHVS, CDR2 FQNEAQ. CDR3 protein: CASSGGRGYEQYF. The CDR3 bases are TGTGCCAGCAGTGGCGGGAGAGGCTACGAGCAGTACTTC.

V and J are TRBV13 and TRBJ2-7, with 8 bases fitting TRBD2. The CDR3 runs 15 residues. Looked up from germline, CDR1 is PRHDT and CDR2 is FYEKMQ (reference sequence). The V gene end was trimmed by 8 bases and the J gene end by 3 bases; junction bases not matched to a gene: 12. The CDR3 region has the DNA TGTGCCAGCGCCCTTCGAAGGCTAGCGGGCTACGAGCAGTACTTC. Protein: CASALRRLAGYEQYF.

This clonotype was found a few times. The J gene is TRBJ1-5, the V gene TRBV12-3 or TRBV12-4; no clear D gene. The V end lost 3 bases, the J end lost 9 bases, and 9 bases lay between the germline ends. CDR3 size: 12 residues. In nucleotides, the CDR3 is TGTGCCAGCAGTTTTGGTAGGTCGCCCCAGCATTTT. It yields the protein CASSFGRSPQHF.

By proportion, this clonotype is large. The DNA of the CDR3 is TGTGCCATCAACGGTAGCCCCGAAGAGACCCAGTACTTC. This encodes CAINGSPEETQYF. V and J are TRBV10-3 and TRBJ2-5; D gene uncertain. V shed 7 bases and J shed 3 bases, with 12 bases lying between them. The germline CDR1 and CDR2 sequences are ENHRY and SYGVKD. This CDR3 has 13 residues.

The chain couples TRBV4-1 to TRBJ1-1, with TRBD1 matching over 9 bases. CDR1 is MGHRA, CDR2 YSYEKL, per germline. V lost 4 bases to trimming and J lost 5 bases; unmatched junction nucleotides: 8. The CDR3 runs 15 residues. The CDR3 reads CASSPHGTGRTEAFF. The CDR3 DNA reads TGCGCCAGCAGCCCACACGGGACAGGGCGGACTGAAGCTTTCTTT.

The rearrangement links TRBV19 to TRBJ1-5; D is perhaps TRBD1 (5 bases). Trimming removed 7 bases from V and 6 bases from J, with 22 bases in between. CDR1 is LNHDA and CDR2 is SQIVND in the germline V gene (reference sequence). The CDR3 totals 16 residues. Here the CDR3 reads CASTFASRRDVQPQHF. The CDR3 DNA follows: TGTGCCAGTACCTTTGCATCGCGCAGGGATGTTCAGCCCCAGCATTTT.

This clonotype is judged large. The chain is built from TRBV28 and TRBJ2-3; D gene unclear. Trimming pared 3 bases from V and 1 base from J, leaving 11 bases between. Per the germline V gene, CDR1 is MDHEN and CDR2 is SYDVKM. The CDR3 sequence is 15 residues long. This CDR3 is CASSFLGVGTDTQYF. CDR3 nucleotide sequence: TGTGCCAGCAGTTTTCTTGGAGTGGGCACAGATACGCAGTATTTT.

This clonotype has just a few counts. The V and J genes are TRBV5-6 and TRBJ2-7, with 10 bases matching TRBD1. CDR3 length equals 16 residues. From germline, CDR1 is SGHDT and CDR2 YYEEEE. V shed 1 base and J 1 base; nucleotides not matched to a gene: 5. This CDR3 is CASSLISGQGSYEQYF. The CDR3 bases are TGTGCCAGCAGCTTGATATCGGGACAGGGGTCCTACGAGCAGTACTTC.